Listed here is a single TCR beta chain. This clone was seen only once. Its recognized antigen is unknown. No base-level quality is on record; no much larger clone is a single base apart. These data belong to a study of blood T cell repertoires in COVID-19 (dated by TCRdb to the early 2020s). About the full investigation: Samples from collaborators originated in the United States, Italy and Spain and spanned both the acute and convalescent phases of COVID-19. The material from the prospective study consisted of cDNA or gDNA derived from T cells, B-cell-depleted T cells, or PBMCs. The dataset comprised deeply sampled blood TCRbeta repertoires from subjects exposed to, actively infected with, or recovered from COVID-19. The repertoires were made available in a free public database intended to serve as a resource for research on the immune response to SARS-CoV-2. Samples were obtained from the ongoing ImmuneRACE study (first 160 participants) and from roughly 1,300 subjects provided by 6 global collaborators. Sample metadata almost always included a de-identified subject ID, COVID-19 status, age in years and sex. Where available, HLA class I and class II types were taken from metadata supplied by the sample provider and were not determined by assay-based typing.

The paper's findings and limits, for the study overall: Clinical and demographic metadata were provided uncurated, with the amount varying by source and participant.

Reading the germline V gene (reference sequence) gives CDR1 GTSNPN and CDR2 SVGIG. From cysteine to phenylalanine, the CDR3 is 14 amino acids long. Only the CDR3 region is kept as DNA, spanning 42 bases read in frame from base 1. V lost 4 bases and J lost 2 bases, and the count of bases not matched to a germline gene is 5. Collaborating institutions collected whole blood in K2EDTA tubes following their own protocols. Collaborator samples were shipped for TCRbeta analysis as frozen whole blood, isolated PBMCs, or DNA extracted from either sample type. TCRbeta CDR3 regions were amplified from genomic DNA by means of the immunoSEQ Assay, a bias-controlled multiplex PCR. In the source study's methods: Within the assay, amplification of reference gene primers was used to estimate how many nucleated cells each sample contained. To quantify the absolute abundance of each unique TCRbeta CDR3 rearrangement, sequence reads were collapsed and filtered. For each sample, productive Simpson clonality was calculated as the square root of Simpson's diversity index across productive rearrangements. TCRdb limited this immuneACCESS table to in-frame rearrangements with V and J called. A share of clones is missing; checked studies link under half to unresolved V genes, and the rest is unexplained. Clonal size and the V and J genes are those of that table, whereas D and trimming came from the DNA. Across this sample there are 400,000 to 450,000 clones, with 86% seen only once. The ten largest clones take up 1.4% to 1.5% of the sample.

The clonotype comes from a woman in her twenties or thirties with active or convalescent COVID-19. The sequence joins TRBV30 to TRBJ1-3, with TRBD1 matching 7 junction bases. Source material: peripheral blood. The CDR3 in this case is CAWTLGTAGNTIYF. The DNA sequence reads TGTGCCTGGACCCTTGGGACAGCTGGAAACACCATATATTTT.